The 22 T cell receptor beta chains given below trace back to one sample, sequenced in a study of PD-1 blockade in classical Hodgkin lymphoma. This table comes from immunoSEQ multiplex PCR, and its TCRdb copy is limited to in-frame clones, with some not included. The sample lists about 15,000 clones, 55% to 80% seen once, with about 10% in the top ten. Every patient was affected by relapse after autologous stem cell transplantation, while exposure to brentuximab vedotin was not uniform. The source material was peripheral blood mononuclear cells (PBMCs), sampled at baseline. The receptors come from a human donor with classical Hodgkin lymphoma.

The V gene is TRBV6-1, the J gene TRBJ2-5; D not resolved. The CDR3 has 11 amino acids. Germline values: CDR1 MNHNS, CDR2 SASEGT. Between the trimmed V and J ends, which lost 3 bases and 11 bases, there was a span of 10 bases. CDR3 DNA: TGTGCCAGCAGTGACATAGTTGAGCAGTACTTC. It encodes CASSDIVEQYF.

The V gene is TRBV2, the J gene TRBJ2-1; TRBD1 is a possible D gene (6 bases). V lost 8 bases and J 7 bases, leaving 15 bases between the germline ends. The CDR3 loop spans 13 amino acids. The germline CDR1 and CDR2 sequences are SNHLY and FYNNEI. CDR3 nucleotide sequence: TGTGCCAGCGAGGGGGACACTTTAAATGAGCAGTTCTTC. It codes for CASEGDTLNEQFF. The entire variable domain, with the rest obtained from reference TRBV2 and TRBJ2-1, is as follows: EPEVTQTPSHQVTQMGQEVILRCVPISNHLYFYWYRQILGQKVEFLVSFYNNEISEKSEIFDDQFSVERPDGSNFTLKIRSTKLEDSAMYFCASEGDTLNEQFFGPGTRLTVL.

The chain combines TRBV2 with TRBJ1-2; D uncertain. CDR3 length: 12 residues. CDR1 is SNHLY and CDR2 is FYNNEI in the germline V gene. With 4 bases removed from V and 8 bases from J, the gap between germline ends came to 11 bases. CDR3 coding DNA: TGTGCCAGCAGTGGTTCTGGGAGGGGCTACACCTTC. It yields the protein CASSGSGRGYTF. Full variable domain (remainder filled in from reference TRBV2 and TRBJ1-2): EPEVTQTPSHQVTQMGQEVILRCVPISNHLYFYWYRQILGQKVEFLVSFYNNEISEKSEIFDDQFSVERPDGSNFTLKIRSTKLEDSAMYFCASSGSGRGYTFGSGTRLTVV.

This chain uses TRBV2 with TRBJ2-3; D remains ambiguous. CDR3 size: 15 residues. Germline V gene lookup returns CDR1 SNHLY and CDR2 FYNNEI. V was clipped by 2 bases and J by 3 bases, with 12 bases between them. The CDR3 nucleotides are TGTGCCAGCAGTGAATGGTCAGGTAGGACAGATACGCAGTATTTT. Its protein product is CASSEWSGRTDTQYF.

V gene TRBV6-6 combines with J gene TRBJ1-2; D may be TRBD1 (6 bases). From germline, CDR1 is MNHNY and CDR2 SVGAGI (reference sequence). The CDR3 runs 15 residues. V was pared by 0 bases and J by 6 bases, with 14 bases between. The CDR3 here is CASSYSRGGADGYTF. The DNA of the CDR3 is TGTGCCAGCAGTTACTCGAGGGGGGGCGCCGATGGCTACACCTTC.

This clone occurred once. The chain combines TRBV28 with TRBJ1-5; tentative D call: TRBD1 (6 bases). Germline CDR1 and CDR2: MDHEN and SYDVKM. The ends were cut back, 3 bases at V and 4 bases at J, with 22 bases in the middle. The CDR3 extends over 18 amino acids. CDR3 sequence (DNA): TGTGCCAGCAGTTTGGGGAGGGGGGCCTGGGGCCCAAATCAGCCCCAGCATTTT. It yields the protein CASSLGRGAWGPNQPQHF.

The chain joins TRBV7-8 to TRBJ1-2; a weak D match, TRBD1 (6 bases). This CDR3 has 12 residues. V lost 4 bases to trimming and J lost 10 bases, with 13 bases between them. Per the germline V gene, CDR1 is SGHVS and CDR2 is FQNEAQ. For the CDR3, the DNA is TGTGCCAGCAGCTCATACAGGGACAACTACACCTTC. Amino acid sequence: CASSSYRDNYTF.

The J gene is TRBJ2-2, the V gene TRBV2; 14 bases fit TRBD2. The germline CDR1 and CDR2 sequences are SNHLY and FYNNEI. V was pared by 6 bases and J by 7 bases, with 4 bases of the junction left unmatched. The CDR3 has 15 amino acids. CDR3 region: CASRETSGRVGELFF. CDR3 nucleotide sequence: TGTGCCAGCAGGGAGACTAGCGGGAGGGTCGGGGAGCTGTTTTTT.

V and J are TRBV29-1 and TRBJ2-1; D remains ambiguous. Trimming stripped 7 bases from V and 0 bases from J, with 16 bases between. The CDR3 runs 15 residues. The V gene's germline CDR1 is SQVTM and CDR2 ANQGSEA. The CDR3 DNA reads TGCAGCGCTCCACGACAAAGGAGCTCCTACAATGAGCAGTTCTTC. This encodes CSAPRQRSSYNEQFF.

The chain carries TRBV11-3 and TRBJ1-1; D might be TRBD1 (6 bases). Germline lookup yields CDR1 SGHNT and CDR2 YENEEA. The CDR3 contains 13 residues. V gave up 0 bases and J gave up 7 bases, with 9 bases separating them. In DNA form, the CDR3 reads TGTGCCAGCAGCTTAGAGGCCAGGGGTGAAGCTTTCTTT. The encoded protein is CASSLEARGEAFF.

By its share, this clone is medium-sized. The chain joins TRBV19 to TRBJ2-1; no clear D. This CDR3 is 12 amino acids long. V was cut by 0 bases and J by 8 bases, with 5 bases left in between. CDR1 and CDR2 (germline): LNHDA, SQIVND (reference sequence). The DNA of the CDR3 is TGTGCCAGTAGTATAGATGTCGATGAGCAGTTCTTC. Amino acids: CASSIDVDEQFF.

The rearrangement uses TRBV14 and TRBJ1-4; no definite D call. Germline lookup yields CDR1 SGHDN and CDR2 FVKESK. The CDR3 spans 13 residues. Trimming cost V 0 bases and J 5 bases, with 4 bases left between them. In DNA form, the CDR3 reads TGTGCCAGCAGCCAAGATAACAATGAAAAACTGTTTTTT. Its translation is CASSQDNNEKLFF.

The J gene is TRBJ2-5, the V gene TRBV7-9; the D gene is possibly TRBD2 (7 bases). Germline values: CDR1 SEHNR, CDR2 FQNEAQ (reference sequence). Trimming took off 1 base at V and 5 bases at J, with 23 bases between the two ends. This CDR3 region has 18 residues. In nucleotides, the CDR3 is TGTGCCAGCAGCTTAGATTACTCCGGGGGGCTCATGGGGGAGACCCAGTACTTC. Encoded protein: CASSLDYSGGLMGETQYF.

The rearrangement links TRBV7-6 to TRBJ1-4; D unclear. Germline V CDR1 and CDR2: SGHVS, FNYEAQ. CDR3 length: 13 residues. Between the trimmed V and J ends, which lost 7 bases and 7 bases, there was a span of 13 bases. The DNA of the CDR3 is TGTGCCAGCACCTACCCCGGCGGTGAAAAACTGTTTTTT. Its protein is CASTYPGGEKLFF.

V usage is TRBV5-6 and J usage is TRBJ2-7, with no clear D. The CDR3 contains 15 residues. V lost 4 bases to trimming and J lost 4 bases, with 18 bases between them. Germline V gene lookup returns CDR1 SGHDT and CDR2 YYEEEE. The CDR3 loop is CASSALFRGLYEQYF. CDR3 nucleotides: TGTGCCAGCAGCGCCTTATTCCGCGGCCTATACGAGCAGTACTTC.

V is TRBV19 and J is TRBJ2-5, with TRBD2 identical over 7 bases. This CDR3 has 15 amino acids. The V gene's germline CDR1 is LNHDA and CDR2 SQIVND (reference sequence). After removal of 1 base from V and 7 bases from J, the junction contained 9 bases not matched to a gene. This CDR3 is CASSIAGAGEATQYF. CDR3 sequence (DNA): TGTGCCAGTAGTATAGCTGGGGCGGGAGAGGCGACCCAGTACTTC.

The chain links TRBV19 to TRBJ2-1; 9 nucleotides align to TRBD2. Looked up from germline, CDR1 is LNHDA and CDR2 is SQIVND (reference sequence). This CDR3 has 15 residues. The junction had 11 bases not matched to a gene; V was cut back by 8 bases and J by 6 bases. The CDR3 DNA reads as TGTGCCAGTGGTGATAGCGGGAGCTCGTCCAATGAGCAGTTCTTC. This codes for CASGDSGSSSNEQFF.

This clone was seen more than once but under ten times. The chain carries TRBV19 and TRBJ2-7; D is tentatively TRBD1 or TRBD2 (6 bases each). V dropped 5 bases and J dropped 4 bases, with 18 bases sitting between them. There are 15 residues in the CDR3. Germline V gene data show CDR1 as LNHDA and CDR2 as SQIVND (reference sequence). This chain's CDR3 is CASSVTGGGLYEQYF. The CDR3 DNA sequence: TGTGCCAGTAGTGTGACAGGAGGGGGGCTATACGAGCAGTACTTC.

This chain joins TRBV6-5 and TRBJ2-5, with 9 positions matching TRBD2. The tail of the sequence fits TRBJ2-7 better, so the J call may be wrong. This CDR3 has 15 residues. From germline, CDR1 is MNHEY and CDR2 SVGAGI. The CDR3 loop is CASSYIQREAYEQYF. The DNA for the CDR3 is TGTGCCAGCAGTTACATCCAGCGGGAGGCATACGAGCAGTACTTC.

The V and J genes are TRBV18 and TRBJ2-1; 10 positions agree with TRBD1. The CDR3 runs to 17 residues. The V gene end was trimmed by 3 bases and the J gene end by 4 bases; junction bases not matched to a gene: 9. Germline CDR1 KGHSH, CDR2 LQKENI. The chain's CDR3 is CASSPELGQGIYNEQFF. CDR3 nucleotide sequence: TGTGCCAGCTCACCTGAACTGGGACAGGGGATATACAATGAGCAGTTCTTC.

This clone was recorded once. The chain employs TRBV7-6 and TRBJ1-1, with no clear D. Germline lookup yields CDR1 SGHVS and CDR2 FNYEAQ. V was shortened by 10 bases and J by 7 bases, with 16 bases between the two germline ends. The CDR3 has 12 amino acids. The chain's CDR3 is CAKTTPEFEAFF. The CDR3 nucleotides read TGTGCCAAAACCACTCCAGAATTTGAAGCTTTCTTT.

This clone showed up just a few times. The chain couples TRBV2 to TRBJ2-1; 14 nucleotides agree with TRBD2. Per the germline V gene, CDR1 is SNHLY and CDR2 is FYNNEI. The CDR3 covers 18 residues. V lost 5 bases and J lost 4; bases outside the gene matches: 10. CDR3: CASSPGTSGSGAYNEQFF. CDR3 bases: TGTGCCAGCAGTCCCGGGACTAGCGGGAGTGGGGCTTACAATGAGCAGTTCTTC.